These 13 T cell receptor beta chains share one sample of origin, sequenced in a study of metastatic and nonmetastatic thyroid tumors. Using MiXCR, TCRdb re-called clones from the PCR reads. The sample shows around 26,000 clones, around 20% of them seen only once. Nobody among the patients had been given any treatment before thyroid surgery. The sample comprised blood. These receptors were obtained from a male donor with papillary thyroid cancer or a benign thyroid nodule (not recorded which). Some clones in this sample may be carry-over from other donors' samples.

The rearrangement joins TRBV12-3 or TRBV12-4 to TRBJ1-1, with D maybe TRBD1 (6 bases). Trimming removed 6 bases at V and 1 base at J, with 9 bases between. The length of the CDR3 is 13 residues. This CDR3 is CASSLGQNTEAFF. CDR3 bases: TGTGCCAGCAGCTTGGGACAGAACACTGAAGCTTTCTTT.

This clone was counted ten times or more. V is TRBV9 and J is TRBJ1-1, with unresolved D. The CDR3 runs 14 residues. Trimming pared 0 bases from V and 2 bases from J, leaving 8 bases between. Germline V gene sequence: CDR1 SGDLS, CDR2 YYNGEE. The CDR3 reads CASSVDLINTEAFF. CDR3 sequence (DNA): TGTGCCAGCAGCGTAGATCTCATAAACACTGAAGCTTTCTTT.

This clone was seen many times. The chain couples TRBV7-9 to TRBJ2-2; 9 nucleotides line up with TRBD1. The CDR3 loop spans 15 amino acids. Per the germline V gene, CDR1 is SEHNR and CDR2 is FQNEAQ (reference sequence). With 6 bases clipped from V and 4 bases from J, the junction kept 6 bases outside the gene matches. Here the CDR3 reads CASSFGTGRTGELFF. CDR3 nucleotide sequence: TGTGCCAGCAGTTTCGGGACAGGGCGCACCGGGGAGCTGTTTTTT.

The V and J genes are TRBV7-8 and TRBJ2-7; the D gene is possibly TRBD1 (7 bases). The germline CDR1 and CDR2 sequences are SGHVS and FQNEAQ. The CDR3 extends over 14 amino acids. Between the trimmed V and J ends, which lost 3 bases and 3 bases, there was a span of 12 bases. The CDR3 DNA reads TGTGCCAGCAGCTTCGGGACAGCGGGCTACGAGCAGTACTTC. This gives the protein CASSFGTAGYEQYF.

In its sample, this clone ranks as medium-sized. The genes are TRBV27 and TRBJ1-1, with unresolved D. V was cut by 2 bases and J by 5 bases, with 9 bases left in between. The CDR3 spans 13 residues. Germline V lookup: CDR1 MNHEY, CDR2 SMNVEV (reference sequence). The DNA of the CDR3 is TGTGCCAGCAGTTTAACGAAATGGACTGAAGCTTTCTTT. Translation gives CASSLTKWTEAFF.

This clone showed up many times. The chain uses TRBV11-1 and TRBJ2-4; D unclear. This CDR3 is 14 amino acids long. V shed 0 bases and J shed 2 bases, with 5 bases lying between them. The germline V gene encodes CDR1 SGHAT and CDR2 FQDESV (reference sequence). CDR3 protein: CASSLAGTKNIQYF. In nucleotides, the CDR3 is TGTGCCAGCAGCTTAGCGGGTACCAAAAACATTCAGTACTTC.

This clone was observed at least ten times. The rearrangement uses TRBV7-2 and TRBJ2-7; perhaps TRBD2 as D (5 bases). Trimming removed 5 bases at V and 2 bases at J, with 16 bases between. This CDR3 has 15 residues. Germline V gives CDR1 SGHTA, CDR2 FQGNSA. CDR3 in DNA: TGTGCCAGCAGCCCAGCCGGCGGAGGTGCCTACGAGCAGTACTTC. Amino acids: CASSPAGGGAYEQYF.

This clone was seen repeatedly, ten times or more. A read error may account for a junction end that differs from germline. The same CDR3 arises from other DNA sequences in this sample as well. V gene TRBV12-3 or TRBV12-4 combines with J gene TRBJ1-2, with D unclear. The CDR3 is 13 residues long. The CDR3 loop is CASSLNRNYGYTF. The DNA of the CDR3 is TGCGCCAGCAGTTTAAACAGAAACTATGGCTACACCTTC.

In its sample, this clone was seen many times. This sequence joins TRBV19 and TRBJ1-4; D is possibly TRBD1 (5 bases). Per germline, CDR1 LNHDA and CDR2 SQIVND (reference sequence). V dropped 5 bases and J dropped 8 bases, with 12 bases sitting between them. This CDR3 comprises 13 residues. CDR3 DNA: TGTGCCAGTAGTCTCCGACAGACAGAAAAACTGTTTTTT. Protein: CASSLRQTEKLFF.

Only one count was recorded for this clone. CDR3 in DNA: TGTGCCTGGGGCCTAACGGACAGGGTCCTCCACTTT. This encodes CAWGLTDRVLHF. J is TRBJ1-6 and V is TRBV30; 8 positions match TRBD1. The J segment lost 15 bases and the V segment lost 5 bases, leaving 9 bases of the junction unmatched. CDR1 and CDR2 (germline): GTSNPN, SVGIG (reference sequence). The CDR3 spans 12 residues. The whole variable domain, filled in from reference TRBV30 and TRBJ1-6, reads SQTIHQWPATLVQPVGSPLSLECTVEGTSNPNLYWYRQAAGRGLQLLFYSVGIGQISSEVPQNLSASRPQDRQFILSSKKLLLSDSGFYLCAWGLTDRVLHFGNGTRLTVT.

This clone was counted at least ten times. V usage is TRBV5-1 and J usage is TRBJ1-2; a possible D gene is TRBD1 (6 bases). Germline V gene data show CDR1 as SGHRS and CDR2 as YFSETQ. V was shortened by 9 bases and J by 4 bases, with 16 bases between the two germline ends. This CDR3 has 13 residues. Here the CDR3 reads CATRDTFSYGYTF. The CDR3 DNA reads as TGCGCCACCCGGGACACATTCTCCTATGGCTACACCTTC.

In this sample, this clone turned up many times. The rearrangement joins TRBV4-2 to TRBJ2-3; TRBD2 matches at 8 bases. With 4 bases clipped from V and 8 bases from J, the junction kept 14 bases outside the gene matches. Germline V gene data show CDR1 as LGHNA and CDR2 as YNFKEQ. CDR3 length equals 16 residues. The CDR3 DNA sequence: TGTGCCAGCAGCCCCACTAGCGGCCCTACCCTCGGTACGCAGTATTTT. It translates to CASSPTSGPTLGTQYF.

The chain couples TRBV2 to TRBJ1-2, with unresolved D. Germline V lookup: CDR1 SNHLY, CDR2 FYNNEI. The V gene lost 4 bases and the J gene lost 4 bases, with 10 bases spanning the gap. The CDR3 contains 13 residues. The chain's CDR3 is CASSAAAVYGYTF. For the CDR3, the DNA is TGTGCCAGCAGTGCAGCGGCAGTCTATGGCTACACCTTC.